This is a list of T cell receptor beta chains from one sample in a study of response to subunit inactivated influenza vaccine. In TCRdb, the RT-PCR reads were re-called with MiXCR into one record per CDR3 protein. Here the sample spans about 530,000 distinct CDR3 sequences, 12% being singletons. The sequencing here drew on PBMCs from blood, taken on the day of vaccination. These receptors came from a man aged 50 or older who received an inactivated influenza vaccine. The CDR3 runs from the conserved cysteine through the conserved F or W. Each record gives: clone size, J gene, CDR3 length, V gene, D gene, CDR3 DNA, CDR3 protein. The D gene is left open where the match is weak. A clone size is listed for some rows: how often the clone was seen (once, few, many), or a class if it is expanded.

many TRBJ1-1 14 TRBV20-1 TRBD1 TGCAGTGCGGCGGACAGGGCGCTGTACACTGAAGCTTTCTTT CSAADRALYTEAFF
- TRBJ2-3 18 TRBV12-3/TRBV12-4 TRBD2 TGTGCCAGCAGTTTAGCGGGGGGACTAGCGGGAGCGGCAGATACGCAGTATTTT CASSLAGGLAGAADTQYF
many TRBJ1-6 16 TRBV6-1 - TGTGCCAGCAGTGGGCAGGGCTGGGACTATAATTCACCCCTCCACTTT CASSGQGWDYNSPLHF
- TRBJ1-1 14 TRBV5-1 - TGCGCCAGCAGCTTGGATACGGAGGACACTGAAGCTTTCTTT CASSLDTEDTEAFF
- TRBJ1-2 14 TRBV6-1 TRBD1 TGTGCCAGCAGTATCTACAGGGGAGACTATGGCTACACCTTC CASSIYRGDYGYTF
many TRBJ1-5 13 TRBV20-1 - TGCAGTGCGAGACAGGATAGCAATCAGCCCCAGCATTTT CSARQDSNQPQHF
- TRBJ1-5 14 TRBV6-1 - TGTGCCAGCAGTGAAGGTCCGGTAGGCCAGCCCCAGCATTTT CASSEGPVGQPQHF
few TRBJ1-1 13 TRBV12-3/TRBV12-4 - TGTGCCAGCAGTTTGTGGGAAGAGGGTGAAGCTTTCTTT CASSLWEEGEAFF
- TRBJ2-4 16 TRBV7-9 TRBD1 TGTGCCAGCAGCTTCGCAAAACAGGGGTTGATGAACATTCAGTACTTC CASSFAKQGLMNIQYF
- TRBJ2-1 16 TRBV24-1 - TGTGCCACCAGTGATCGACGCCCAACTCAGGGGAATGAGCAGTTCTTC CATSDRRPTQGNEQFF
- TRBJ2-3 13 TRBV4-3 - TGCGCCAGCAGCCAAGAGTCTCCAGATACGCAGTATTTT CASSQESPDTQYF
few TRBJ1-1 15 TRBV19 TRBD1 TGTGCCAGTAGTATTTGGACAGGGGCGAACACTGAAGCTTTCTTT CASSIWTGANTEAFF
- TRBJ2-6 15 TRBV7-2 TRBD1 TGTGCCAGCAGCTTCAGGACAGGGGGGGCCAACGTCCTGACTTTC CASSFRTGGANVLTF
many TRBJ2-7 13 TRBV20-1 - TGCAGTGCAGAGACAGATCCGACCTACGAGCAGTACTTC CSAETDPTYEQYF
- TRBJ2-3 15 TRBV18 TRBD2 TGTGCCAGTTTCCCGGGACTAGCGAGGACAGATACGCAGTATTTT CASFPGLARTDTQYF
few TRBJ2-5 14 TRBV5-1 - TGCGCCAGCAGCATAGGGGCTCAGCAAGAGACCCAGTACTTC CASSIGAQQETQYF
- TRBJ2-7 15 TRBV3-1 - TGTGCCAGCAGCCAATTATTGGGCGAATTATCCGAGCAGTACTTC CASSQLLGELSEQYF
- TRBJ2-7 15 TRBV27 TRBD2 TGTGCCAGCAGTATGCGGGGGATGCGTTCCTACGAGCAGTACTTC CASSMRGMRSYEQYF
- TRBJ1-1 14 TRBV6-1 - TGTGCCAGCAGTGCTACAGGCTTAGGAACTGAAGCTTTCTTT CASSATGLGTEAFF
many TRBJ2-2 15 TRBV6-2/TRBV6-3 TRBD1 TGTGCCAGCAGCAGGACAGGGGGCGGCACCGGGGAGCTGTTTTTT CASSRTGGGTGELFF
few TRBJ2-1 16 TRBV6-5 - TGTGCCAGCAGTTCCTCCTCCGGGAGGACAGCCAATGAGCAGTTCTTC CASSSSSGRTANEQFF
few TRBJ2-6 14 TRBV29-1 - TGCAGCGTCCTAGGGGCGTCTGGGGCCAACGTCCTGACTTTC CSVLGASGANVLTF
few TRBJ2-5 16 TRBV20-1 TRBD1 TGCAGTGCTAGACGAACCGGGACAGCGCAGGGAGAGACCCAGTACTTC CSARRTGTAQGETQYF
- TRBJ1-1 13 TRBV12-3/TRBV12-4 TRBD1 TGTGCCAGCAGTTCCGACAGGGGACATGAAGCTTTCTTT CASSSDRGHEAFF
- TRBJ1-1 18 TRBV20-1 TRBD1 TGCAGTGCTACCAGGGTTAGGGGACAGGGGGCTTTGGACACTGAAGCTTTCTTT CSATRVRGQGALDTEAFF
few TRBJ2-6 17 TRBV7-8 - TGTGCCAGCAGCTTAGTTGGGGGCGGATCTGGGGCCAACGTCCTGACTTTC CASSLVGGGSGANVLTF
few TRBJ2-1 18 TRBV18 TRBD2 TGTGCCAGCTCAAACAGGGGCCAAGCGGGAGGATTCTACAATGAGCAGTTCTTC CASSNRGQAGGFYNEQFF
many TRBJ2-1 20 TRBV9 TRBD2 TGTGCCAGCAGCGTAGGTTGGGTTAGGGGCAGCGGGGGACGCTACAATGAGCAGTTCTTC CASSVGWVRGSGGRYNEQFF
many TRBJ1-5 12 TRBV28 - TGTGCCAGCAGTTTAAGAGCACAGCCCCAGCATTTT CASSLRAQPQHF
- TRBJ2-3 14 TRBV20-1 - TGCAGTGCTAGACCGCGGGAAATTCCAGATACGCAGTATTTT CSARPREIPDTQYF
- TRBJ2-5 17 TRBV7-2 TRBD1 TGTGCCAGCAGCTTAGCCGTGGGGACAGGGCCCCAAGAGACCCAGTACTTC CASSLAVGTGPQETQYF
- TRBJ2-6 18 TRBV19 - TGTGCCACCTCACGGAGCCTATGGGATTCTTCTGGGGCCAACGTCCTGACTTTC CATSRSLWDSSGANVLTF
- TRBJ2-7 15 TRBV7-2 - TGTGCCAGCAGCTTACCGCAACTAGGCTCCTACGAGCAGTACTTC CASSLPQLGSYEQYF
many TRBJ2-1 14 TRBV4-2 - TGTGCCAGCAGCCAAGATCCGGGGTCCAATGAGCAGTTCTTC CASSQDPGSNEQFF
- TRBJ2-7 13 TRBV20-1 - TGCAGTGCTAGAGATCGCAGCCTAATCGAGCAGTACTTC CSARDRSLIEQYF
- TRBJ2-7 15 TRBV5-1 TRBD1 TGCGCCAGCAGCTTGGGCGGGACAGGGACAGACGAGCAGTACTTC CASSLGGTGTDEQYF
many TRBJ2-7 12 TRBV18 - TGTGCCAGCTCACCATCAATCTACGAGCAGTACTTC CASSPSIYEQYF
many TRBJ2-5 17 TRBV5-1 - TGCGCCAGCAGCCCCAGCTGGGGTTCCGACCCCTGGGAGACCCAGTACTTC CASSPSWGSDPWETQYF
- TRBJ2-1 14 TRBV12-3/TRBV12-4 - TGTGCCTCTGCGGGGGACAGGTCGTTAAATGAGCAGTTCTTC CASAGDRSLNEQFF
few TRBJ1-1 13 TRBV20-1 TRBD1 TGCAGTGCTGGGACAGGGCTGGGCACTGAAGCTTTCTTT CSAGTGLGTEAFF
few TRBJ2-1 17 TRBV20-1 TRBD2 TGCAGTGCTAGATCTGGGCTAGCGGGAAGGTCCTACAATGAGCAGTTCTTC CSARSGLAGRSYNEQFF
- TRBJ2-2 14 TRBV20-1 TRBD2 TGCAGTGCTAGAGCGGGAGGTTCTACCGGGGAGCTGTTTTTT CSARAGGSTGELFF
- TRBJ2-3 18 TRBV12-3/TRBV12-4 - TGTGCCAGCAGTCAAAACCTTCAAAGTCCTCTTAGCACAGATACGCAGTATTTT CASSQNLQSPLSTDTQYF
many TRBJ1-2 12 TRBV12-3/TRBV12-4 - TGTGCCAGCAGTGACAGCAACTATGGCTACACCTTC CASSDSNYGYTF
- TRBJ2-3 13 TRBV7-2 - TGTGCCAGCAGCTTAGCGGGCCCCACCACGCAGTATTTT CASSLAGPTTQYF
- TRBJ2-2 13 TRBV6-2/TRBV6-3 TRBD2 TGTGCCAGCCGGTCTAGCGGCACCGGGGAGCTGTTTTTT CASRSSGTGELFF
- TRBJ2-7 17 TRBV29-1 TRBD1 TGCAGCGTCATGGGAGGCGTAGGGGACAGGTCCGCCTACGAGCAGTACTTC CSVMGGVGDRSAYEQYF
- TRBJ2-7 14 TRBV29-1 TRBD1 TGCAGCGTGAGGGACAGTCTTCTCCTCTACGAGCAGTACTTC CSVRDSLLLYEQYF
- TRBJ2-2 15 TRBV7-2 TRBD2 TGTGCCAGCAGGCGTAGCGGGACGAACACCGGGGAGCTGTTTTTT CASRRSGTNTGELFF
- TRBJ2-1 13 TRBV10-3 - TGTGCCATCAGCAAGGTGGGGGAGTATGAGCAGTTCTTC CAISKVGEYEQFF
many TRBJ1-2 13 TRBV6-1 TRBD1 TGTGCCAGCGTACAGGGGTTAGGCTATGGCTACACCTTC CASVQGLGYGYTF
once TRBJ2-6 15 TRBV28 TRBD1 TGTGCCAGCACGCGGACAGGAACTGGGGCCAACGTCCTGACTTTC CASTRTGTGANVLTF
many TRBJ2-7 16 TRBV3-1 TRBD1 TGTGCCAGCAGCCGGCTCGGGACAGGTCCAAACTACGAGCAGTACTTC CASSRLGTGPNYEQYF
- TRBJ2-7 14 TRBV10-3 TRBD2 TGTGCCATCAGTCCCCCAAGCGGGGCCTACGAGCAGTACTTC CAISPPSGAYEQYF
many TRBJ2-4 13 TRBV7-2 TRBD1 TGTGCCAGCAGCTCCCGGACAGGGAACATTCAGTACTTC CASSSRTGNIQYF